Following are 22 T cell receptor beta chains from one sample sequenced in a study of blood T cell repertoires in COVID-19. The repertoire was sequenced with immunoSEQ multiplex PCR; TCRdb's copy has only in-frame clones and lacks some. The sample gives some 51,000 clones, around 88% of which show up once; 1.3% is in the top ten. Input material: peripheral blood. These TCRs come from a man between 60 and 75 years old with acute or convalescent COVID-19.

The chain combines TRBV27 with TRBJ1-1, with D hard to call. Germline loops: CDR1 MNHEY, CDR2 SMNVEV (reference sequence). This CDR3 has 13 amino acids. Trimming took off 2 bases at V and 5 bases at J, with 9 bases between the two ends. This CDR3 is CASSLTDRTEAFF. CDR3 nucleotide sequence: TGTGCCAGCAGTTTAACAGACCGAACTGAAGCTTTCTTT.

J is TRBJ2-1 and V is TRBV7-9, with 12 bases aligning to TRBD2. The V segment lost 1 base and the J segment 7 bases; nucleotides outside the gene matches: 8. The V gene's germline CDR1 is SEHNR and CDR2 FQNEAQ (reference sequence). The CDR3 has 17 residues. CDR3 sequence (DNA): TGTGCCAGCAGCTTAGGGGGTGGACTAGCGGGAAAAAATGAGCAGTTCTTC. Protein sequence: CASSLGGGLAGKNEQFF.

This clone has only one observation. The genes are TRBV9 and TRBJ2-3; TRBD2 agrees at 16 bases. Germline V CDR1 and CDR2: SGDLS, YYNGEE. The ends lost 3 bases at V and 4 bases at J; junction bases unmatched: 8. The CDR3 extends over 18 amino acids. The CDR3 nucleotides read TGTGCCAGCAGCGCCCCGGGACTAGCGGGGGGGGTGGCAGATACGCAGTATTTT. This translates into CASSAPGLAGGVADTQYF.

This chain uses TRBV2 with TRBJ2-3, with a tentative D call TRBD2 (5 bases). Trimming removed 1 base from V and 1 base from J, with 12 bases in between. This CDR3 is built from 16 residues. Looked up from germline, CDR1 is SNHLY and CDR2 is FYNNEI. The chain's CDR3 is CASSEEGGPGTDTQYF. CDR3 nucleotide sequence: TGTGCCAGCAGTGAAGAGGGCGGGCCGGGCACAGATACGCAGTATTTT.

The genes are TRBV6-5 and TRBJ2-3; TRBD2 matches at 7 bases. This CDR3 comprises 11 residues. The junction had 0 bases not matched to a gene; V was cut back by 8 bases and J by 4 bases. Germline V lookup: CDR1 MNHEY, CDR2 SVGAGI. The CDR3 loop is CASAGADTQYF. The CDR3 DNA sequence: TGTGCCAGCGCGGGAGCAGATACGCAGTATTTT.

CDR3 in DNA: TGTGCCAGCAGCGTCGGACAGAACTATAATTCACCCCTCCACTTT. Its translation: CASSVGQNYNSPLHF. The rearrangement uses TRBV9 and TRBJ1-6, with D possibly being TRBD1 (6 bases). Germline V gene data show CDR1 as SGDLS and CDR2 as YYNGEE. The CDR3 is 15 residues long. V was trimmed by 2 bases and J by 3 bases, leaving 9 bases between them. The full variable domain, completed using reference TRBV9 and TRBJ1-6, is DSGVTQTPKHLITATGQRVTLRCSPRSGDLSVYWYQQSLDQGLQFLIQYYNGEERAKGNILERFSAQQFPDLHSELNLSSLELGDSALYFCASSVGQNYNSPLHFGNGTRLTVT.

The rearrangement uses TRBV3-1 (or the pseudogene TRBV3-2) and TRBJ2-1; D perhaps matches TRBD2 (6 bases). Trimming removed 4 bases at V and 0 bases at J, with 13 bases between. Looked up from germline, CDR1 is LGHDT and CDR2 is YNNKEL (reference sequence). This CDR3 comprises 16 residues. In DNA, the CDR3 is TGTGCCAGCAGCCCCTTAGCCGGGAGCTCCTACAATGAGCAGTTCTTC. It translates to CASSPLAGSSYNEQFF.

This clone was seen only a few times. This chain connects TRBV21-1 to TRBJ2-2; the table gives TRBD2 as D, unverified against the DNA. TRBV21-1 is a recognized pseudogene. CDR3 length: 16 residues. CDR3 nucleotides: TGTGCCAGCAGCTTGGGACTCAACGCGAACACCGGGGAGCTGTTTTTT. Translating gives CASSLGLNANTGELFF.

This clone was found a few times. This sequence joins TRBV4-2 and TRBJ2-7; D call uncertain. CDR3 length equals 13 residues. Trimming shortened V by 0 bases and J by 6 bases, and 9 bases separated the two germline ends. Per germline, CDR1 LGHNA and CDR2 YNFKEQ. The CDR3 is CASSQDIPVEQYF. In DNA form, the CDR3 reads TGTGCCAGCAGCCAAGATATTCCCGTCGAGCAGTACTTC.

This chain joins TRBV4-3 and TRBJ2-5; possibly TRBD2 for D (6 bases). V gave up 0 bases and J gave up 7 bases, with 15 bases separating them. The CDR3 covers 15 residues. Per germline, CDR1 LGHNA and CDR2 YSLEER. The CDR3 nucleotides read TGCGCCAGCAGCCAAGATCAGGGTAGGAGGGGGACCCAGTACTTC. Translating gives CASSQDQGRRGTQYF.

The rearrangement uses TRBV11-2 and TRBJ2-5; 8 nucleotides match TRBD2. CDR1 and CDR2 (germline): SGHAT, FQNNGV. The CDR3 extends over 15 amino acids. V lost 5 bases to trimming and J lost 2 bases; unmatched junction nucleotides: 7. In DNA form, the CDR3 reads TGTGCCAGCAGCCCGAGCGGGGGCACTCAAGAGACCCAGTACTTC. Its translation is CASSPSGGTQETQYF.

V and J are TRBV9 and TRBJ2-5, with 8 bases that match TRBD2. Germline V gene lookup returns CDR1 SGDLS and CDR2 YYNGEE. V trimming: 4 bases; J trimming: 2 bases; junction bases outside the gene matches: 10. The CDR3 runs 16 residues. The CDR3 region is CASSPGDIAGQETQYF. The DNA for the CDR3 is TGTGCCAGCAGCCCCGGCGATATAGCGGGGCAAGAGACCCAGTACTTC.

This chain joins TRBV4-3 and TRBJ1-4, with D possibly matching TRBD1 (5 bases). Trimming removed 1 base from V and 8 bases from J, with 17 bases in between. From germline, CDR1 is LGHNA and CDR2 YSLEER. The length of the CDR3 is 16 residues. This chain's CDR3 is CASSQGLNRLGEKLFF. The CDR3 DNA reads TGCGCCAGCAGCCAAGGCCTGAACAGGCTGGGGGAAAAACTGTTTTTT.

This clone was seen a single time. The gene calls are TRBV10-3 and TRBJ1-2; the match to TRBD1 covers 8 bases. CDR1 ENHRY and CDR2 SYGVKD come from the germline V gene. The V and J ends lost 6 bases and 11 bases, in that order; junction bases with no gene match: 17. The CDR3 spans 15 residues. CDR3 sequence reads: CAISSLPGTGEKYTF. CDR3 coding DNA: TGTGCCATCAGCAGCCTCCCCGGGACAGGAGAGAAGTACACCTTC.

CDR3 protein: CASSLWIGVTDTQYF. For the CDR3, the DNA is TGTGCCAGCAGCTTATGGATCGGGGTCACAGATACGCAGTATTTT. The J gene is TRBJ2-3, the V gene TRBV7-2; perhaps TRBD2 as D (5 bases). This CDR3 is built from 15 residues. V lost 2 bases to trimming and J lost 2 bases, with 11 bases between them. CDR1 and CDR2 (germline): SGHTA, FQGNSA.

The rearrangement joins TRBV6-5 to TRBJ2-7; 7 bases agree with TRBD2. Germline V gene data show CDR1 as MNHEY and CDR2 as SVGAGI. V shed 6 bases, J shed 0 bases, and the junction held 5 bases outside the gene matches. This CDR3 has 14 residues. The DNA of the CDR3 is TGTGCCAGCAGCCTAGCGGCCAGCTCCTACGAGCAGTACTTC. Amino acids: CASSLAASSYEQYF.

The chain is built from TRBV24-1 and TRBJ1-5; D remains unclear. CDR1 and CDR2 from the germline V gene are KGHDR and SFDVKD. The CDR3 is made up of 13 amino acids. Trimming cost V 1 base and J 10 bases, with 10 bases left between them. Here the CDR3 reads CATSDLPTTPQHF. The CDR3 DNA reads as TGTGCCACCAGTGATTTACCGACAACCCCCCAGCATTTT.

V gene TRBV5-5 combines with J gene TRBJ1-3; 7 nucleotides line up with TRBD1. Losses at the gene ends were 4 bases for V and 6 bases for J; bases not matched to a gene: 10. This CDR3 has 15 amino acids. From germline, CDR1 is SGHKS and CDR2 YYEKEE (reference sequence). The CDR3 sequence: CASSAGTVRENTIYF. The CDR3 bases are TGTGCCAGCAGCGCCGGGACAGTAAGAGAAAACACCATATATTTT.

The chain joins TRBV2 to TRBJ2-5; TRBD2 matches 9 bases. J lost 2 bases, V lost 5 bases, and 21 bases had no gene match. The CDR3 extends over 20 amino acids. Germline loops: CDR1 SNHLY, CDR2 FYNNEI. In DNA form, the CDR3 reads TGTGCCAGCAGTCATCGGGCAATCCTAGCGGGGCACCCGAATCAAGAGACCCAGTACTTC. Amino acids: CASSHRAILAGHPNQETQYF.

The sample holds a few counts of this clone. The rearrangement links TRBV10-2 to TRBJ1-1; unclear D gene. Deletions cut 5 bases from V and 1 base from J, with 8 bases between. Germline CDR1 and CDR2: WSHSY and SAAADI. The CDR3 is 13 amino acids. CDR3 bases: TGCGCCAGCAGTAGACGGGAGAACACTGAAGCTTTCTTT. This sequence encodes CASSRRENTEAFF.

The table lists this clone with a count of one. The V and J genes are TRBV27 and TRBJ1-6; D is uncertain. Germline CDR1 is MNHEY and CDR2 is SMNVEV (reference sequence). The CDR3 has 14 residues. V lost 6 bases and J lost 9, with 15 bases in between. The CDR3 here is CASRRTVESSPLHF. As DNA, the CDR3 is TGTGCCAGCAGGAGAACAGTAGAGAGTTCACCCCTCCACTTT.

The chain combines TRBV4-2 with TRBJ1-4; a weak D match, TRBD1 (6 bases). CDR3 length: 16 residues. The germline V and J ends were trimmed by 0 bases and 0 bases, with 8 bases remaining between them. Per germline, CDR1 LGHNA and CDR2 YNFKEQ. CDR3 protein: CASSQEQGATNEKLFF. The CDR3 region has the DNA TGTGCCAGCAGCCAAGAACAGGGAGCAACTAATGAAAAACTGTTTTTT.